Included here is one TCR beta chain sequence, with context. The sample originates from a study of blood T cell repertoires in COVID-19. At the level of the study: Some COVID-19 samples were acute and others convalescent; all came from the United States, Italy and Spain. The cDNA or gDNA used as material had been derived from T cells, B-cell-depleted T cells, or PBMCs.

Data came from immunoSEQ multiplex PCR; TCRdb stores just in-frame clones and leaves some out. This sample yields fewer than 110,000 clones, of which roughly nine tenths are seen a single time; about 18% belongs to the top ten. This clonotype was obtained from a man aged 45-60 years with acute or convalescent COVID-19. The sequenced material came from peripheral blood.

The CDR3 protein is CASRGTGVGYTF. DNA for the CDR3: TGTGCCAGCAGAGGGACAGGGGTCGGCTACACCTTC. The chain is built from TRBV28 and TRBJ1-2, with 10 positions matching TRBD1. The CDR3 is made up of 12 amino acids. V shed 6 bases and J 8 bases; nucleotides not matched to a gene: 3. Germline CDR1 MDHEN, CDR2 SYDVKM.